The next 25 T cell receptor beta chains were all read from a single sample in a study of blood T cell repertoires in COVID-19. TCRdb's table, derived via immunoSEQ multiplex PCR, lists solely in-frame clones and lacks some. The sample contains approximately 270,000 clones, 91% of which appear only once. Sequencing used PBMCs or T cells enriched from blood (not recorded which). The receptor set was obtained from a man aged 35-49 years who had been exposed to COVID-19.

This sequence joins TRBV20-1 and TRBJ2-5; 7 positions agree with TRBD2. The V segment lost 3 bases and the J segment 4 bases; nucleotides outside the gene matches: 14. CDR3 size: 16 residues. In germline, CDR1 is DFQATT, CDR2 SNEGSKA (reference sequence). The CDR3 coding sequence is TGCAGTGCTAGTTTCCCGCGCGGGAGAGGTGGAGAGACCCAGTACTTC. Encoded protein: CSASFPRGRGGETQYF.

This chain connects TRBV18 to TRBJ1-1, with D maybe TRBD1 (5 bases). Germline lookup yields CDR1 KGHSH and CDR2 LQKENI. V was cut by 2 bases and J by 1 base, with 11 bases left in between. This CDR3 region has 15 residues. CDR3 sequence (DNA): TGTGCCAGCTCACCATTTTCAGGGCCGAACACTGAAGCTTTCTTT. Encoded protein: CASSPFSGPNTEAFF.

The rearrangement joins TRBV19 to TRBJ1-5, with TRBD1 as a possible D gene (6 bases). The V end was cut by 8 bases, the J end by 3 bases, with 11 bases between. The germline V gene encodes CDR1 LNHDA and CDR2 SQIVND (reference sequence). The CDR3 has 13 amino acids. Here the CDR3 reads CASADRINQPQHF. The CDR3 DNA is TGTGCCAGTGCCGACAGGATCAATCAGCCCCAGCATTTT.

The V call is TRBV11-2, the J call TRBJ2-1, with D possibly TRBD1 on 6 matching bases. Trimming took 6 bases from V and 4 from J, leaving 13 bases between them. The CDR3 spans 14 residues. Germline assignment: CDR1 SGHAT and CDR2 FQNNGV. CDR3 sequence reads: CASRQPTGYNEQFF. CDR3 DNA: TGTGCCAGCAGACAACCAACAGGGTACAATGAGCAGTTCTTC.

The chain has TRBV24-1 and TRBJ2-2; maybe TRBD1 (5 bases). The V gene's germline CDR1 is KGHDR and CDR2 SFDVKD. This CDR3 spans 13 amino acids. V lost 10 bases and J lost 2, with 10 bases in between. The CDR3: CATTQANTGELFF. In DNA, the CDR3 is TGTGCCACTACACAGGCCAACACCGGGGAGCTGTTTTTT.

J is TRBJ2-3 and V is TRBV6-5; 8 nucleotides line up with TRBD2. Looked up from germline, CDR1 is MNHEY and CDR2 is SVGAGI. The CDR3 spans 15 residues. Trimming took 8 bases from V and 6 from J; bases not matched to a gene: 13. CDR3 nucleotides: TGTGCCAGCTTCAAGCGGGGGAGGGCCGGGGATACGCAGTATTTT. Its protein product is CASFKRGRAGDTQYF.

The chain couples TRBV7-9 to TRBJ1-4; D remains unclear. The CDR3 contains 18 residues. CDR1 is SEHNR, CDR2 FQNEAQ, per germline (reference sequence). The V gene lost 5 bases and the J gene lost 8 bases, with 27 bases spanning the gap. The CDR3 is CASSPTPRVRGDEEKLFF. The CDR3 DNA is TGTGCCAGCAGCCCAACCCCGCGGGTACGTGGGGATGAAGAAAAACTGTTTTTT.

The chain has TRBV6-1 and TRBJ2-5; D is possibly TRBD1 (6 bases). Germline V CDR1 and CDR2: MNHNS, SASEGT. Between the trimmed V and J ends, which lost 4 bases and 3 bases, there was a span of 18 bases. There are 16 residues in the CDR3. As DNA, the CDR3 is TGTGCCAGCAGTGTCCTACAGGGATCGGGGAAAGAGACCCAGTACTTC. It is translated as CASSVLQGSGKETQYF.

This chain links TRBV2 with TRBJ2-2; 14 nucleotides match TRBD2. V shed 1 base and J 7 bases; nucleotides not matched to a gene: 5. Germline CDR1 SNHLY, CDR2 FYNNEI. This CDR3 contains 17 residues. CDR3 residues: CASSEVGLAGEVGELFF. The CDR3 nucleotides are TGTGCCAGCAGTGAAGTGGGACTAGCGGGAGAAGTCGGGGAGCTGTTTTTT.

The CDR3 coding sequence is TGTGCCAGCAGCCGGGGACTAGCGGGACTCTCCTACGAGCAGTACTTC. It is translated as CASSRGLAGLSYEQYF. The chain has TRBV6-2 or TRBV6-3 and TRBJ2-7; 13 bases agree with TRBD2. The V and J ends lost 6 bases and 0 bases, in that order; junction bases with no gene match: 5. This CDR3 region has 16 residues. Germline V gene lookup returns CDR1 MNHEY and CDR2 SVGEGT.

V is TRBV18 and J is TRBJ1-3, with 9 bases matching TRBD1. Germline V gene data show CDR1 as KGHSH and CDR2 as LQKENI. This CDR3 comprises 14 residues. V lost 5 bases to trimming and J lost 4 bases; unmatched junction nucleotides: 3. The CDR3, as DNA: TGTGCCAGCTCAACGACAGGGGGAGGAAACACCATATATTTT. It is translated as CASSTTGGGNTIYF.

The rearrangement joins TRBV24-1 to TRBJ1-2; TRBD1 agrees at 8 bases. The CDR3 runs 14 residues. Germline V gene lookup returns CDR1 KGHDR and CDR2 SFDVKD. J was trimmed by 7 bases and V by 0 bases; bases with no gene match: 3. The CDR3 DNA reads TGTGCCACCAGTGATTTGGGACAGGGTAGTGGCTACACCTTC. Its translation: CATSDLGQGSGYTF.

The genes are TRBV29-1 and TRBJ2-3, with TRBD1 matching 9 bases. V lost 6 bases, J lost 2 bases, and 15 bases stayed unmatched. The CDR3 is 17 residues long. The germline V gene encodes CDR1 SQVTM and CDR2 ANQGSEA. CDR3 residues: CSVNRGLSSGITDTQYF. The CDR3 DNA reads as TGCAGCGTCAACAGGGGGCTATCCTCGGGTATCACAGATACGCAGTATTTT.

The genes are TRBV5-6 and TRBJ1-1, with 9 bases that match TRBD1. The V segment lost 5 bases and the J segment 1 base; nucleotides outside the gene matches: 3. The CDR3 length is 14 residues. From germline, CDR1 is SGHDT and CDR2 YYEEEE. The CDR3 nucleotides are TGTGCCAGCAGTTCGGACAGGGGGAACACTGAAGCTTTCTTT. It codes for CASSSDRGNTEAFF. Filled out from reference TRBV5-6 and TRBJ1-1, the complete variable domain reads DAGVTQSPTHLIKTRGQQVTLRCSPKSGHDTVSWYQQALGQGPQFIFQYYEEEERQRGNFPDRFSGHQFPNYSSELNVNALLLGDSALYLCASSSDRGNTEAFFGQGTRLTVV.

The genes are TRBV4-1 and TRBJ2-1; maybe TRBD2 (6 bases). The CDR3 runs to 14 residues. The germline CDR1 and CDR2 sequences are MGHRA and YSYEKL. The V end lost 2 bases, the J end lost 8 bases, and 13 bases lay between the germline ends. The CDR3 DNA reads as TGCGCCAGCAGCCAACCATCTGGGGGGTATGAGCAGTTCTTC. Translation gives CASSQPSGGYEQFF.

DNA of the CDR3: TGTGCCAGCAGTACGACGGACAGAGCTTTCTTT. This sequence encodes CASSTTDRAFF. V gene TRBV6-5 combines with J gene TRBJ1-1; possible D gene TRBD1, 6 bases. Trimming took off 5 bases at V and 10 bases at J, with 11 bases between the two ends. CDR3 length: 11 amino acids. Germline V gene data show CDR1 as MNHEY and CDR2 as SVGAGI.

The V gene is TRBV6-2 or TRBV6-3, the J gene TRBJ2-7, with 8 bases identical to TRBD2. Trimming at V came to 4 bases and at J to 1 base, leaving 15 bases not matched to a gene. The V gene's germline CDR1 is MNHEY and CDR2 SVGEGT. The CDR3 consists of 18 residues. CDR3 nucleotide sequence: TGTGCCAGCAGTTCAAATCCTGCTCTGACGGGAGGGTCCTACGAGCAGTACTTC. Amino acid sequence: CASSSNPALTGGSYEQYF.

The chain recombines TRBV14 with TRBJ2-1; the match to TRBD2 covers 8 bases. This CDR3 spans 15 amino acids. The V and J ends lost 5 bases and 10 bases, in that order; junction bases with no gene match: 13. Germline-derived CDR1 and CDR2 are SGHDN and FVKESK. CDR3 sequence reads: CASSVPGTRDREQFF. In DNA form, the CDR3 reads TGTGCCAGCAGCGTACCCGGGACTAGGGACCGGGAGCAGTTCTTC.

The chain recombines TRBV6-2 or TRBV6-3 with TRBJ1-5, with TRBD1 matching over 10 bases. Germline V gene sequence: CDR1 MNHEY, CDR2 SVGEGT. The CDR3 is made up of 15 amino acids. V shed 6 bases and J 7 bases; nucleotides not matched to a gene: 9. This CDR3 reads CASSSRGTGDQPQHF. In DNA, the CDR3 is TGTGCCAGCAGCTCCCGGGGGACAGGGGACCAGCCCCAGCATTTT.

V usage is TRBV19 and J usage is TRBJ1-4, with D tentatively TRBD1 (6 bases). The CDR3 is 14 residues long. Germline V CDR1 and CDR2: LNHDA, SQIVND (reference sequence). With 4 bases removed from V and 4 bases from J, the gap between germline ends came to 10 bases. The CDR3 DNA follows: TGTGCCAGTAGTACAGGGGCCCTTAATGAAAAACTGTTTTTT. It translates to CASSTGALNEKLFF.

V and J are TRBV2 and TRBJ2-2, with 7 nucleotides matching TRBD1. The CDR3 spans 14 residues. The V and J ends lost 3 bases and 6 bases, in that order; junction bases with no gene match: 4. Germline lookup yields CDR1 SNHLY and CDR2 FYNNEI. DNA for the CDR3: TGTGCCAGCAGTGAGGGACAGCGACCCGGGGAGCTGTTTTTT. Its protein is CASSEGQRPGELFF.

The gene calls are TRBV28 and TRBJ1-3; 8 bases are shared with TRBD1. The CDR3 is 16 residues long. V trimming: 7 bases; J trimming: 0 bases; junction bases outside the gene matches: 8. Germline V gives CDR1 MDHEN, CDR2 SYDVKM. CDR3 sequence reads: CASNAPDRASGNTIYF. CDR3 DNA sequence: TGTGCCAGCAACGCCCCGGACAGGGCCTCTGGAAACACCATATATTTT.

This clone was seen once. The chain links TRBV6-5 to TRBJ2-5, with D hard to call. The ends were cut back, 10 bases at V and 2 bases at J, with 14 bases in the middle. CDR1 and CDR2 from the germline V gene are MNHEY and SVGAGI. This CDR3 has 13 residues. The CDR3 loop is CATRMGLQETQYF. For the CDR3, the DNA is TGTGCCACCCGGATGGGCCTACAAGAGACCCAGTACTTC.

The rearrangement links TRBV30 to TRBJ1-2, with 7 bases that match TRBD1. This CDR3 is built from 13 residues. Germline V gene lookup returns CDR1 GTSNPN and CDR2 SVGIG (reference sequence). The V segment lost 2 bases and the J segment 8 bases; nucleotides outside the gene matches: 8. The CDR3 nucleotides read TGTGCCTGGAGTATCGGGACAGCTGGGGGCTACACCTTC. Translated, it gives CAWSIGTAGGYTF.

This sequence joins TRBV19 and TRBJ2-3; the D gene is possibly TRBD1 (5 bases). The CDR3 has 11 residues. Trimming removed 5 bases from V and 9 bases from J, with 9 bases in between. Per germline, CDR1 LNHDA and CDR2 SQIVND (reference sequence). CDR3 sequence: CASSGQITQYF. The CDR3 DNA follows: TGTGCCAGTAGTGGACAAATAACGCAGTATTTT.